Only a few counts were recorded for the clone carrying this TCR beta chain. What it binds is not known. These data come from a study of T-cell reconstitution after alpha-beta-depleted transplantation in children. General observations from the study: A year had passed since transplant, and T-cell counts and diversity by then came mostly from newly produced T cells. Expanded graft clones, several hundred of them, were reportedly the source of alpha-beta T cells about two months after transplant.

The CDR3 has 12 amino acids. The germline V gene encodes CDR1 SQVTM and CDR2 ANQGSEA. V lost 6 bases, J lost 4 bases, and 12 bases lay in between. The TCRbeta library was prepared with unique molecular identifiers. From the PCR reads, TCRdb called clonotypes with MiXCR, one entry per CDR3 protein. Found here are about 460,000 distinct CDR3 sequences, roughly 10% of them singletons; the top ten hold about 2%. This receptor was taken from a child aged 2 to 10 with inherited bone marrow failure, due to receive a stem cell transplant. The chain combines TRBV29-1 with TRBJ1-2; D is perhaps TRBD1 (5 bases). The source was PBMCs, collected before TCRalphabeta/CD19-depleted stem cell transplant. The CDR3 nucleotides read TGCAGCGTCGCCAGGGCGGGCTATGGCTACACCTTC. Translated, it gives CSVARAGYGYTF. Complete variable domain (other parts from reference TRBV29-1 and TRBJ1-2): SAVISQKPSRDICQRGTSLTIQCQVDSQVTMMFWYRQQPGQSLTLIATANQGSEATYESGFVIDKFPISRPNLTFSTLTVSNMSPEDSSIYLCSVARAGYGYTFGSGTRLTVV.